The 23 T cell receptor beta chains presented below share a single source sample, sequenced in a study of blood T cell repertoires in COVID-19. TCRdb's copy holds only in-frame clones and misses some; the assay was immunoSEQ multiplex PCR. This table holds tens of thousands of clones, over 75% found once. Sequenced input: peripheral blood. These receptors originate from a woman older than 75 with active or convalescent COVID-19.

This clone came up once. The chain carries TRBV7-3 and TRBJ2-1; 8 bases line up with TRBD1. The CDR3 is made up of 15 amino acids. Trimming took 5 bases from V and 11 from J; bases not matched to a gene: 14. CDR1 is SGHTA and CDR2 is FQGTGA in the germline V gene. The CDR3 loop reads CASSDPQGAGDKQFF. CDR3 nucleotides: TGTGCCAGCAGCGACCCTCAGGGGGCCGGGGATAAGCAGTTCTTC. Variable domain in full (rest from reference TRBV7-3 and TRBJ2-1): GAGVSQTPSNKVTEKGKYVELRCDPISGHTALYWYRQSLGQGPEFLIYFQGTGAADDSGLPNDRFFAVRPEGSVSTLKIQRTERGDSAVYLCASSDPQGAGDKQFFGPGTRLTVL.

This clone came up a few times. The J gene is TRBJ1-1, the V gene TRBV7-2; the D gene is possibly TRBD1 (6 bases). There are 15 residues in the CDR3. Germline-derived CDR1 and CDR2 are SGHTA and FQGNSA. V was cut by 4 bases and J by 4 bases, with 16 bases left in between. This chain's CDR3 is CASSSMGGAGTEAFF. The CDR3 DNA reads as TGTGCCAGCAGCTCAATGGGGGGGGCGGGCACTGAAGCTTTCTTT.

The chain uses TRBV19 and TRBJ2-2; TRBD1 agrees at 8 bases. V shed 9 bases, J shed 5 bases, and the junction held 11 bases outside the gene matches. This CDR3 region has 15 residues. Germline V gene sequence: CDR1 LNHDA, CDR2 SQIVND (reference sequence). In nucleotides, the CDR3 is TGTGCCAGCAGCCGGCAGGGGGCGCGAACCGGGGAGCTGTTTTTT. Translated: CASSRQGARTGELFF. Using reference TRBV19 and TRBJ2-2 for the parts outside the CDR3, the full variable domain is DGGITQSPKYLFRKEGQNVTLSCEQNLNHDAMYWYRQDPGQGLRLIYYSQIVNDFQKGDIAEGYSVSREKKESFPLTVTSAQKNPTAFYLCASSRQGARTGELFFGEGSRLTVL.

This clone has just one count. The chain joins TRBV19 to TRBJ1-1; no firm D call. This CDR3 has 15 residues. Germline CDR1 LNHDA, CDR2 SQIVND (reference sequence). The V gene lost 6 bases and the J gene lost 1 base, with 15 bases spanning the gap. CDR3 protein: CASRPYREGNTEAFF. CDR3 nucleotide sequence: TGTGCCAGTAGACCGTATCGTGAGGGGAACACTGAAGCTTTCTTT.

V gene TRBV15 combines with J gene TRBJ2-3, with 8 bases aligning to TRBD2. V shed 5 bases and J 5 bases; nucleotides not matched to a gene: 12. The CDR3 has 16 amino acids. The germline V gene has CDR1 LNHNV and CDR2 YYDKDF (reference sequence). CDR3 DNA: TGTGCCACCAGCTCGAGGCGGCGGGAGGTCATAGATACGCAGTATTTT. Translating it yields CATSSRRREVIDTQYF.

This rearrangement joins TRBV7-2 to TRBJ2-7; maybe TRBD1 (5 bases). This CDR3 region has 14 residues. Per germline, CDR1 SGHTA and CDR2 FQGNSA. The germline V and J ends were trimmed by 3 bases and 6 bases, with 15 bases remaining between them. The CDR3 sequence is CASSLGMGPGEQYF. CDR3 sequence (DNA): TGTGCCAGCAGCTTGGGCATGGGGCCGGGCGAGCAGTACTTC.

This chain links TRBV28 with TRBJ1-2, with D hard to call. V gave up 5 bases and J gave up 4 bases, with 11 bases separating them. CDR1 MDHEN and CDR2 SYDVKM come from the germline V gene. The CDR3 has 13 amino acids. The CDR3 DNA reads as TGTGCCAGCAGTCCCCCGGGATCCTATGGCTACACCTTC. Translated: CASSPPGSYGYTF.

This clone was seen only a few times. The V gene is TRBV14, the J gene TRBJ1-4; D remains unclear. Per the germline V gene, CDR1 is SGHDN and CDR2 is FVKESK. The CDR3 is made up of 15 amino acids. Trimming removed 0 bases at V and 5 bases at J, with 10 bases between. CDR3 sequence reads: CASSQESRENEKLFF. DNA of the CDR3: TGTGCCAGCAGCCAAGAAAGTCGGGAAAATGAAAAACTGTTTTTT.

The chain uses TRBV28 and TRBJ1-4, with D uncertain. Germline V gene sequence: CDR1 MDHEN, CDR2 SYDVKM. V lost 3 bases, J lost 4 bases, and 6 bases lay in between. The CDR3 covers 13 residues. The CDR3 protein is CASSLAGNEKLFF. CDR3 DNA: TGTGCCAGCAGTTTGGCGGGTAATGAAAAACTGTTTTTT.

CDR3 nucleotides: TGTGCCAGCTCACCACAAGGACTAGCGGGAGGGTACGAGCAGTACTTC. This gives the protein CASSPQGLAGGYEQYF. J is TRBJ2-7 and V is TRBV18; 15 bases agree with TRBD2. V dropped 1 base and J dropped 4; count of bases not matched to a gene: 2. Germline lookup yields CDR1 KGHSH and CDR2 LQKENI. This CDR3 is 16 amino acids long. The variable domain in full, with the rest retrieved from reference TRBV18 and TRBJ2-7, is NAGVMQNPRHLVRRRGQEARLRCSPMKGHSHVYWYRQLPEEGLKFMVYLQKENIIDESGMPKERFSAEFPKEGPSILRIQQVVRGDSAAYFCASSPQGLAGGYEQYFGPGTRLTVT.

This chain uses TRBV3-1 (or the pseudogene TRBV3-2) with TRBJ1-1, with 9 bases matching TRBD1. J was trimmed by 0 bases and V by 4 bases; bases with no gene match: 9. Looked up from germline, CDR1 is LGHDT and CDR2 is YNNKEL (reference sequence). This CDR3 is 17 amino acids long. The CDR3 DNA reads TGTGCCAGCAGCCTTTCCGGGACAGGGAAGATGAACACTGAAGCTTTCTTT. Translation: CASSLSGTGKMNTEAFF.

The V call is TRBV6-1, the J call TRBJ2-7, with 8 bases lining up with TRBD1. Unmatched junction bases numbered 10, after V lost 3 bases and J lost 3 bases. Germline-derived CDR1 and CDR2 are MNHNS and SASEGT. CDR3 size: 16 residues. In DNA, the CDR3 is TGTGCCAGCAGTGATCGACGGACAGGGCGAAACTACGAGCAGTACTTC. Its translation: CASSDRRTGRNYEQYF.

The CDR3 DNA follows: TGTGCCAGCTCACCCGACCCGGGGGGGAACTATGGCTACACCTTC. Protein product: CASSPDPGGNYGYTF. The rearrangement links TRBV18 to TRBJ1-2; D may be TRBD1 (5 bases). This CDR3 has 15 residues. Germline-derived CDR1 and CDR2 are KGHSH and LQKENI. Deletions cut 3 bases from V and 2 bases from J, with 13 bases between.

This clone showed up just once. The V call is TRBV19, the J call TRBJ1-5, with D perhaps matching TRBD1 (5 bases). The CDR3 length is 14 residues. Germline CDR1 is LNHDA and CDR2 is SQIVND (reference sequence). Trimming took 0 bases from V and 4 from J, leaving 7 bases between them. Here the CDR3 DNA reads TGTGCCAGTAGTATAGAGGGGGGAAATCAGCCCCAGCATTTT. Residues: CASSIEGGNQPQHF.

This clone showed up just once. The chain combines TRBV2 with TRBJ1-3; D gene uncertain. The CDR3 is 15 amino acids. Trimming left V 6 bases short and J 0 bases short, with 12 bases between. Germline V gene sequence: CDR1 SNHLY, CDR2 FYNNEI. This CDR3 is CASSDPGGSGNTIYF. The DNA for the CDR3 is TGTGCCAGCAGCGACCCGGGAGGCTCTGGAAACACCATATATTTT.

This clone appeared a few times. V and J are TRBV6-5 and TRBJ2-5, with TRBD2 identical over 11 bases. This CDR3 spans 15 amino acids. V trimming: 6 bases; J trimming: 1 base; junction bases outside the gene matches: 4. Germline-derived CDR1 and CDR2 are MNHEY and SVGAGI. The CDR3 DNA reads TGTGCCAGCAGGGGGACTAGCGGTCCCCAAGAGACCCAGTACTTC. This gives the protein CASRGTSGPQETQYF.

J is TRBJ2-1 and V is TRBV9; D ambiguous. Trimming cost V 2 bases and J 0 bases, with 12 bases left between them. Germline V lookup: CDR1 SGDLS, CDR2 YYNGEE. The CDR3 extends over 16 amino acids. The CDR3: CASSVGTRSSYNEQFF. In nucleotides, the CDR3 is TGTGCCAGCAGCGTTGGTACCCGGAGCTCCTACAATGAGCAGTTCTTC.

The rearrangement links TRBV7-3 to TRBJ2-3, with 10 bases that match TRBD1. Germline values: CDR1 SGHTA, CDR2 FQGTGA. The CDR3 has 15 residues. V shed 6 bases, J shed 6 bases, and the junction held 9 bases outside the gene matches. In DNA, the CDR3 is TGTGCCAGCAGTCCCGGGACAGGGGTGGGGGATACGCAGTATTTT. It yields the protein CASSPGTGVGDTQYF.

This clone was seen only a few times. The CDR3 sequence is CATSRGQYNEQFF. Here the CDR3 DNA reads TGTGCCACCAGCAGAGGACAATACAATGAGCAGTTCTTC. The genes are TRBV15 and TRBJ2-1, with D hard to call. V lost 1 base to trimming and J lost 4 bases, with 5 bases between them. The germline V gene has CDR1 LNHNV and CDR2 YYDKDF (reference sequence). The CDR3 length is 13 residues.

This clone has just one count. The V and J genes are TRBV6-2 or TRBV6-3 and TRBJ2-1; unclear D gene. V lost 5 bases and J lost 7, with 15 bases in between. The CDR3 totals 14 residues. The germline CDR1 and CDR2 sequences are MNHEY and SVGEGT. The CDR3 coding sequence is TGTGCCAGCAGTGAGGCTTTCGACGGGAATGAGCAGTTCTTC. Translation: CASSEAFDGNEQFF.

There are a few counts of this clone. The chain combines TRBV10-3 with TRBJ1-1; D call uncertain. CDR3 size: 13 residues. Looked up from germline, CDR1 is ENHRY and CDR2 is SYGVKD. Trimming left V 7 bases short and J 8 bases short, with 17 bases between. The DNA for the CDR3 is TGTGCCATCAATGCTTCACCCGGGGAGGAAGCTTTCTTT. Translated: CAINASPGEEAFF.

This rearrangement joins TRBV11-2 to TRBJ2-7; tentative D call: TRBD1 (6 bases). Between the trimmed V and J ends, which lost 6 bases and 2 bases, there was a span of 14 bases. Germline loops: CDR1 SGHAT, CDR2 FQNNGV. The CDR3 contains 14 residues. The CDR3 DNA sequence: TGTGCCAGCAGACGACCGGGACAAACCTACGAGCAGTACTTC. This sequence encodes CASRRPGQTYEQYF. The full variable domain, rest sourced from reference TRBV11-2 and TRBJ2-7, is EAGVAQSPRYKIIEKRQSVAFWCNPISGHATLYWYQQILGQGPKLLIQFQNNGVVDDSQLPKDRFSAERLKGVDSTLKIQPAKLEDSAVYLCASRRPGQTYEQYFGPGTRLTVT.

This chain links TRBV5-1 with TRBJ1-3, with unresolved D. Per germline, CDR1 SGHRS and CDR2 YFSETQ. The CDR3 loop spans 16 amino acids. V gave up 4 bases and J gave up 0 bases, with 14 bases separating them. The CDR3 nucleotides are TGCGCCAGCAGCCGTGATCGGAGGCCCTCTGGAAACACCATATATTTT. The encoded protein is CASSRDRRPSGNTIYF.